The 10 T cell receptor beta chains given below trace back to one sample, sequenced in a study of control samples from healthy donors and cancer patients. Data came from immunoSEQ multiplex PCR; TCRdb stores just in-frame clones and leaves some out. The repertoire holds more than 95,000 clones, with 80% to 90% as singletons. The sample consisted of PBMCs. Every receptor here comes from a man aged 55 to 70 with lung cancer.

The rearrangement uses TRBV7-3 and TRBJ2-1; D unclear. V dropped 2 bases and J dropped 2 bases, with 7 bases sitting between them. The CDR3 spans 14 residues. Germline loops: CDR1 SGHTA, CDR2 FQGTGA. The CDR3 reads CASSLEFAYNEQFF. The DNA of the CDR3 is TGTGCCAGCAGCTTAGAATTTGCCTACAATGAGCAGTTCTTC.

This clone showed up just once. The V call is TRBV24-1, the J call TRBJ2-2; D might be TRBD2 (5 bases). Germline V lookup: CDR1 KGHDR, CDR2 SFDVKD. CDR3 length: 14 amino acids. V was trimmed by 9 bases and J by 6 bases, leaving 16 bases between them. Here the CDR3 reads CATGGPTEAGELFF. CDR3 DNA: TGTGCCACCGGCGGGCCCACGGAGGCCGGGGAGCTGTTTTTT.

This clone was observed once. The chain combines TRBV3-1 (or the pseudogene TRBV3-2) with TRBJ1-2; maybe TRBD1 (5 bases). This CDR3 contains 15 residues. Trimming left V 4 bases short and J 0 bases short, with 12 bases between. From germline, CDR1 is LGHDT and CDR2 YNNKEL (reference sequence). In DNA, the CDR3 is TGTGCCAGCAGCCTAGGGACTGGAACTAACTATGGCTACACCTTC. Its translation is CASSLGTGTNYGYTF.

This clone was picked up a small number of times. The rearrangement links TRBV19 to TRBJ1-4; D gene unclear. V lost 6 bases and J lost 6, with 17 bases in between. The CDR3 is made up of 15 amino acids. Germline values: CDR1 LNHDA, CDR2 SQIVND (reference sequence). The CDR3 region is CASRRNRESHEKLFF. CDR3 coding DNA: TGTGCCAGTAGAAGAAACCGGGAGTCTCATGAAAAACTGTTTTTT.

This clone was observed once. The chain joins TRBV30 to TRBJ2-3; 10 nucleotides match TRBD2. CDR3 length: 18 residues. Germline V lookup: CDR1 GTSNPN, CDR2 SVGIG (reference sequence). The ends lost 2 bases at V and 4 bases at J; junction bases unmatched: 15. The CDR3 region is CAWSLKRGGLSSADTQYF. As DNA, the CDR3 is TGTGCCTGGAGTCTTAAGCGGGGGGGCTTGAGCAGTGCAGATACGCAGTATTTT.

The chain links TRBV27 to TRBJ2-7, with a weak D call TRBD1 (6 bases). Germline V CDR1 and CDR2: MNHEY, SMNVEV (reference sequence). The CDR3 contains 14 residues. Trimming stripped 6 bases from V and 3 bases from J, with 15 bases between. CDR3 sequence (DNA): TGTGCCAGCAGACAGGACAGCCCTCTCTACGAGCAGTACTTC. It translates to CASRQDSPLYEQYF.

The V call is TRBV29-1, the J call TRBJ2-5; no definite D call. V was pared by 6 bases and J by 4 bases, with 15 bases between. The CDR3 loop spans 13 amino acids. CDR1 and CDR2 (germline): SQVTM, ANQGSEA. The CDR3 DNA reads as TGCAGCGTCCATTCCGATTTACTAGAGACCCAGTACTTC. Translating gives CSVHSDLLETQYF.

The gene calls are TRBV24-1 and TRBJ2-3; no clear D gene. The V end was cut by 4 bases, the J end by 3 bases, with 13 bases between. The CDR3 covers 15 residues. Looked up from germline, CDR1 is KGHDR and CDR2 is SFDVKD. This chain's CDR3 is CATSDPTQRTDTQYF. The CDR3 DNA follows: TGTGCCACCAGTGACCCCACACAGAGGACAGATACGCAGTATTTT.

The V gene is TRBV19, the J gene TRBJ1-2; 8 nucleotides match TRBD1. This CDR3 comprises 15 residues. Germline loops: CDR1 LNHDA, CDR2 SQIVND (reference sequence). With V trimmed by 4 bases and J by 7 bases, 11 bases remained unmatched. CDR3 amino acids: CASSNQGARLSGYTF. The CDR3 DNA reads as TGTGCCAGTAGTAACCAGGGGGCGAGACTTTCTGGCTACACCTTC. The whole variable domain, filled in from reference TRBV19 and TRBJ1-2, reads DGGITQSPKYLFRKEGQNVTLSCEQNLNHDAMYWYRQDPGQGLRLIYYSQIVNDFQKGDIAEGYSVSREKKESFPLTVTSAQKNPTAFYLCASSNQGARLSGYTFGSGTRLTVV.

The chain links TRBV18 to TRBJ2-7, with D hard to call. V was cut by 3 bases and J by 2 bases, with 8 bases left in between. Germline values: CDR1 KGHSH, CDR2 LQKENI. The CDR3 runs to 13 residues. This CDR3 reads CASSPVQAYEQYV. CDR3 in DNA: TGTGCCAGCTCACCGGTTCAAGCCTACGAGCAGTACGTC.